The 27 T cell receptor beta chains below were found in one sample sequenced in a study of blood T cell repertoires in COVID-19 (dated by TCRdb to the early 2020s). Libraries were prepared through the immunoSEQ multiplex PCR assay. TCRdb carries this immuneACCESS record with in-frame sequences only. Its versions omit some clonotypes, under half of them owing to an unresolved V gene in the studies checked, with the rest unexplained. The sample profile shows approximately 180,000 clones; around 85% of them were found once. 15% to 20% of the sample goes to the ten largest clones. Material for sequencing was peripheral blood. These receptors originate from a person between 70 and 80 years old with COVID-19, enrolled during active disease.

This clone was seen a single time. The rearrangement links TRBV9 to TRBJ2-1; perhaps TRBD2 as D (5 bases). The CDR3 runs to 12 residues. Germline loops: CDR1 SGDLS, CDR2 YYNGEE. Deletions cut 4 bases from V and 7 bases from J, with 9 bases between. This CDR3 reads CASSPLANEQFF. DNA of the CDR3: TGTGCCAGCAGCCCCCTAGCTAATGAGCAGTTCTTC.

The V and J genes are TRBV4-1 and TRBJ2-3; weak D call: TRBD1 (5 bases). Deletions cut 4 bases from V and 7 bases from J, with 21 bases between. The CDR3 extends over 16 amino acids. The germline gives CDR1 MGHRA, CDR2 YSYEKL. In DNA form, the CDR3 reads TGCGCCAGCAGCCGCCTACCAGACAGTGAACAAAATACGCAGTATTTT. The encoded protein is CASSRLPDSEQNTQYF.

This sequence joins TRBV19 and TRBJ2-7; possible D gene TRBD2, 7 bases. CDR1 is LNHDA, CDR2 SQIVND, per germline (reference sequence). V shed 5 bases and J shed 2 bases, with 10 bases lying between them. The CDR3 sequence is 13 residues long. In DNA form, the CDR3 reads TGTGCCAGTAGTCAGCGGGACACCTACGAGCAGTACTTC. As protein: CASSQRDTYEQYF.

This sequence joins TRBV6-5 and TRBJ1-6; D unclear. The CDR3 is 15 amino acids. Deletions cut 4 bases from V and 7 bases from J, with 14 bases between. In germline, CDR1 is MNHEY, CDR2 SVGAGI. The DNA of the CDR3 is TGTGCCAGCAGTTCTAATCGGGGTCAGAATTCACCCCTCCACTTT. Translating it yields CASSSNRGQNSPLHF.

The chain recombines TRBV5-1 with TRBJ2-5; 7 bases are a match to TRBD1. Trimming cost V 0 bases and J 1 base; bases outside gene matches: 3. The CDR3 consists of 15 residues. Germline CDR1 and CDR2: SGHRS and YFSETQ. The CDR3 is CASSLVGTAQETQYF. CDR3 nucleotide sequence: TGCGCCAGCAGCTTGGTAGGGACAGCCCAAGAGACCCAGTACTTC.

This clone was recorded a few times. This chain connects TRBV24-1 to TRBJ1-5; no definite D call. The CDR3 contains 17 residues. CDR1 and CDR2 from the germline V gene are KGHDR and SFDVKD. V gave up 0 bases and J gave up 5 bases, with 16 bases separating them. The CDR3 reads CATSDLQRGFGDQPQHF. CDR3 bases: TGTGCCACCAGTGATTTGCAACGAGGGTTTGGGGATCAGCCCCAGCATTTT.

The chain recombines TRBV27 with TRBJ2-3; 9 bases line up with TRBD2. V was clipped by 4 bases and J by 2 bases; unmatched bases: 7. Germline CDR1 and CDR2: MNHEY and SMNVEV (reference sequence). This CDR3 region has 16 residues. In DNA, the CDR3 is TGTGCCAGCAGTTCTCTAGCGGGGACCTACACAGATACGCAGTATTTT. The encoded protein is CASSSLAGTYTDTQYF.

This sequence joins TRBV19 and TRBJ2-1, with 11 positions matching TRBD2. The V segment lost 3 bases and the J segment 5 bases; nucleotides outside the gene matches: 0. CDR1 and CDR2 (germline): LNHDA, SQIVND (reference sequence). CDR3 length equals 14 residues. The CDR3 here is CASSMGLADNEQFF. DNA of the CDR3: TGTGCCAGTAGTATGGGACTAGCGGACAATGAGCAGTTCTTC.

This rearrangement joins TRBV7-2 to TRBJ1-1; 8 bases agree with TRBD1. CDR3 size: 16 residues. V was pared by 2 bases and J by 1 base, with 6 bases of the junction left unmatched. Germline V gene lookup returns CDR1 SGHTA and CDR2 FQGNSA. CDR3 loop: CASSLKATGENTEAFF. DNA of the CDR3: TGTGCCAGCAGCTTAAAGGCGACAGGGGAGAACACTGAAGCTTTCTTT. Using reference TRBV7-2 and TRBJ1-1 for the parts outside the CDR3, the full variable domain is GAGVSQSPSNKVTEKGKDVELRCDPISGHTALYWYRQSLGQGLEFLIYFQGNSAPDKSGLPSDRFSAERTGGSVSTLTIQRTQQEDSAVYLCASSLKATGENTEAFFGQGTRLTVV.

The CDR3 sequence: CATRDRLGDQPQHF. Written as DNA, the CDR3 is TGTGCCACCCGAGACAGACTTGGTGACCAGCCCCAGCATTTT. The chain uses TRBV19 and TRBJ1-5, with D possibly matching TRBD1 (5 bases). CDR1 is LNHDA, CDR2 SQIVND, per germline (reference sequence). This CDR3 contains 14 residues. The V gene lost 10 bases and the J gene lost 7 bases, with 20 bases spanning the gap.

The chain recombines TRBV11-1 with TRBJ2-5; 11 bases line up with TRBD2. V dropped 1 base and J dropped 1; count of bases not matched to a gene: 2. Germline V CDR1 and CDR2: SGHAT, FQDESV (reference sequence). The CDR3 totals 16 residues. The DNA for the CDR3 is TGTGCCAGCAGCTTAGGACTAGCGGGGACCCAAGAGACCCAGTACTTC. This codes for CASSLGLAGTQETQYF.

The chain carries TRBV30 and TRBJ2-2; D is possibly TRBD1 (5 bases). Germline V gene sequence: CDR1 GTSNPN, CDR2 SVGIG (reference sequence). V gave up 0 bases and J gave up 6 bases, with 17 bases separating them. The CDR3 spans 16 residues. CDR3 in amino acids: CAWSVVGQGGAGELFF. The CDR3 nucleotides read TGTGCCTGGAGTGTAGTCGGTCAGGGTGGTGCCGGGGAGCTGTTTTTT.

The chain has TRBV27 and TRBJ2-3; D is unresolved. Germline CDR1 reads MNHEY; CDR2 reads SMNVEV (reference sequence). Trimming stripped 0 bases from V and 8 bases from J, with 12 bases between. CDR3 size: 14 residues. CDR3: CASSLSTQERTQYF. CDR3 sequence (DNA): TGTGCCAGCAGTTTATCGACCCAGGAACGTACGCAGTATTTT.

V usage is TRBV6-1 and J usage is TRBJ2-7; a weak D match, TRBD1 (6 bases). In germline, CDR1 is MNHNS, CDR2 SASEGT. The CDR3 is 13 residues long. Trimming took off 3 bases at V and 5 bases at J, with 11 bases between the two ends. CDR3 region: CASSEVRGNEQYF. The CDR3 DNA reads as TGTGCCAGCAGTGAGGTGAGGGGGAACGAGCAGTACTTC.

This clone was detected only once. CDR3 DNA sequence: TGTGCCAGCAGCTTGGCCGGGGTTAGCTCCTATAATTCACCCCTCCACTTT. It translates to CASSLAGVSSYNSPLHF. The J gene is TRBJ1-6, the V gene TRBV5-4; D gene ambiguous. Germline V lookup: CDR1 SGHNT, CDR2 YYREEE (reference sequence). The CDR3 consists of 17 residues. V dropped 0 bases and J dropped 0 bases, with 10 bases sitting between them.

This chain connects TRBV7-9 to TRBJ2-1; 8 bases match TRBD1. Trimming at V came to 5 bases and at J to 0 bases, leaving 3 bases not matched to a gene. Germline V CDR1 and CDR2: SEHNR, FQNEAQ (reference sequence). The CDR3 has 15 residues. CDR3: CASSRGQASYNEQFF. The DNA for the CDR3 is TGTGCCAGCAGCCGGGGACAGGCCTCCTACAATGAGCAGTTCTTC.

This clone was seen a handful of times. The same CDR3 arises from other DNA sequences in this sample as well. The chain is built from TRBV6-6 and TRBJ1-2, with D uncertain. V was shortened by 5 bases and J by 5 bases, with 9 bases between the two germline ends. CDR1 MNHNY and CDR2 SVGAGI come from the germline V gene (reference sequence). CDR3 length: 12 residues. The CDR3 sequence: CASSRRDYGYTF. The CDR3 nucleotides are TGTGCCAGCAGTCGGCGGGATTATGGCTACACCTTC.

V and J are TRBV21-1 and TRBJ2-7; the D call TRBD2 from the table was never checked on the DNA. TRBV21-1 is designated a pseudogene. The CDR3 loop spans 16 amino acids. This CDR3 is CASPSLSSGSLDEQYF. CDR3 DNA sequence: TGTGCCAGCCCCTCGTTAAGTAGCGGGAGTCTAGACGAGCAGTACTTC.

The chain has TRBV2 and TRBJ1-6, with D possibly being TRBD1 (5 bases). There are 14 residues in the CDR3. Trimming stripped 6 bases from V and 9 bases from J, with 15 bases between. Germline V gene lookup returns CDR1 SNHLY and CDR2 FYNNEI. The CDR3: CASRATGGTSPLHF. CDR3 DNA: TGTGCCAGCAGAGCAACAGGAGGGACTTCACCCCTCCACTTT.

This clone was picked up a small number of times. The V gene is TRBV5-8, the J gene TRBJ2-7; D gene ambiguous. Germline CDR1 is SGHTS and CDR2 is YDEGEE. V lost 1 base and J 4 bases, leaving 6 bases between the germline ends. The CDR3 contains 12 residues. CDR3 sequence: CASSLISYEQYF. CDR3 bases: TGTGCCAGCAGCTTGATTTCATACGAGCAGTACTTC.

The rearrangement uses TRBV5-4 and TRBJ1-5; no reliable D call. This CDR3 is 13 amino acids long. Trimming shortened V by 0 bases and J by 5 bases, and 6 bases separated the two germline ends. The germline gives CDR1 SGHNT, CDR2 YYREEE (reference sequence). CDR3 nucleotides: TGTGCCAGCAGCTTGGACGGTTATCAGCCCCAGCATTTT. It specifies CASSLDGYQPQHF.

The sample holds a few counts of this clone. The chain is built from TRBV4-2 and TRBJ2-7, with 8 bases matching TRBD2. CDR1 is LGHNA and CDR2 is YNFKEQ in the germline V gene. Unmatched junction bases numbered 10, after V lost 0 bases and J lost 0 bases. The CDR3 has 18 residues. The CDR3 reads CASSQDLVTSGLSYEQYF. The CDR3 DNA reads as TGTGCCAGCAGCCAAGATTTAGTCACTAGCGGACTCTCCTACGAGCAGTACTTC.

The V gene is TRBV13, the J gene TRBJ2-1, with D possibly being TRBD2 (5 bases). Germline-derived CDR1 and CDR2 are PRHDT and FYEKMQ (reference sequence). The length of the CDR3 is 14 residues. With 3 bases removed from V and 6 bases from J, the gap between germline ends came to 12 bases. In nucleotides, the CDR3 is TGTGCCAGCAGCTTGAGTGGGAGCAGCAATGAGCAGTTCTTC. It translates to CASSLSGSSNEQFF.

CDR3 loop: CASSLWGDGVSNTEAFF. The CDR3 region has the DNA TGCGCCAGCAGCTTGTGGGGGGACGGTGTATCGAACACTGAAGCTTTCTTT. V gene TRBV5-1 combines with J gene TRBJ1-1; TRBD1 might be the D (5 bases). Between the trimmed V and J ends, which lost 1 base and 1 base, there was a span of 17 bases. The CDR3 is 17 residues long. Germline assignment: CDR1 SGHRS and CDR2 YFSETQ.

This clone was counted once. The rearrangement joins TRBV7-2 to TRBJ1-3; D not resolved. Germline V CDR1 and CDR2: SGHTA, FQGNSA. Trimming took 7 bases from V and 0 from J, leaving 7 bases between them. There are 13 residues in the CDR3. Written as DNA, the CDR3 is TGTGCCAGCACACCGAGCTCTGGAAACACCATATATTTT. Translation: CASTPSSGNTIYF.

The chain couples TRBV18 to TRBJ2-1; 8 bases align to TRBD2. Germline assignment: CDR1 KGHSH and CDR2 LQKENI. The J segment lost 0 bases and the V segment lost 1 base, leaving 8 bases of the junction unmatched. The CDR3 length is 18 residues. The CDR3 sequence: CASSPRVHSGVSYNEQFF. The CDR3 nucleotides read TGTGCCAGCTCACCACGGGTTCATAGCGGGGTCTCCTACAATGAGCAGTTCTTC.

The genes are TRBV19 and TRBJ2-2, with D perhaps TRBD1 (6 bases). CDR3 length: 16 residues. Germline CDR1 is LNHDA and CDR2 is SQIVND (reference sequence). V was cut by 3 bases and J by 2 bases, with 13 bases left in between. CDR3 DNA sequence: TGTGCCAGTAGTATGCTGGGGGCGCATAACACCGGGGAGCTGTTTTTT. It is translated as CASSMLGAHNTGELFF.